These T cell receptor beta chains were read from a single sample in a study of blood T cells in healthy people across ages. A single record per CDR3 protein comes from TCRdb applying MiXCR to the 5' RACE reads. The table records 800,000 to 1,300,000 distinct CDR3 sequences, about 23% of them present only once. These records were also assigned to another study, of T cells of mothers and their children.

Sequences were obtained from blood. These receptors all stem from a girl aged 2-9 years in good health. Each CDR3 is given with its conserved first and last residue. The D gene is left open where the match is weak. Only part of the rows carry a size: once, few, many, or a class if the clone is expanded.

TRBV5-1,TRBJ2-5,few,.,TGCGCCAGCAGCTTGGTCCCCCAGGTCGGGGAAGAGACCCAGTACTTC,CASSLVPQVGEETQYF
TRBV4-1,TRBJ2-3,.,TRBD2,TGCGCCAGCAGCCAAGTAACCATTAGCGGGGGGAACACAGATACGCAGTATTTT,CASSQVTISGGNTDTQYF
TRBV7-9,TRBJ2-7,few,.,TGTGCCAGCAGCAAGGGACTCGGTTTAGACGAGCAGTACTTC,CASSKGLGLDEQYF
TRBV7-9,TRBJ2-3,few,.,TGTGCCAGCAGCTTCGAGGCTAGCACAGATACGCAGTATTTT,CASSFEASTDTQYF
TRBV14,TRBJ2-7,few,TRBD1,TGTGCCAGCAGCCAGTCGAGACAGGGGTACGAGCAGTACTTC,CASSQSRQGYEQYF
TRBV7-9,TRBJ2-7,few,.,TGTGCCAGCAGCTTAATTGGGCACGAGCAGTACTTC,CASSLIGHEQYF
TRBV20-1,TRBJ1-4,few,.,TGCAGTGCTAGGCCCCTTAGTGATGAAAAACTGTTTTTT,CSARPLSDEKLFF
TRBV29-1,TRBJ2-5,.,TRBD1,TGCAGCTCCCAGGGCCTTTCGACAGGGGGCTTGGAGACCCAGTACTTC,CSSQGLSTGGLETQYF
TRBV29-1,TRBJ2-1,few,TRBD2,TGCAGCGTGTTACTAGCGGGGGTCTACAATGAGCAGTTCTTC,CSVLLAGVYNEQFF
TRBV18,TRBJ1-5,.,TRBD1,TGTGCCAGCTCACCGACAGGGTTCGATTCGCGGCCCCAGCATTTT,CASSPTGFDSRPQHF
TRBV7-2,TRBJ2-7,.,.,TGTGCCAGCAGCTTATTCGGTAGGGGTACGTCCTACGAGCAGTACTTC,CASSLFGRGTSYEQYF
TRBV7-6,TRBJ2-1,few,TRBD2,TGTGCCAGCAGCTTAGGGACTAGCACCTACAATGAGCAGTTCTTC,CASSLGTSTYNEQFF
TRBV6-6,TRBJ2-7,.,.,TGTGCCAGCGGGACGGGGCAGGAACGTTACCCCTACGAGCAGTACTTC,CASGTGQERYPYEQYF
TRBV12-3/TRBV12-4,TRBJ2-5,many,.,TGTGCCAGCAGTTTAAAACAAGAGACCCAGTACTTC,CASSLKQETQYF
TRBV6-5,TRBJ2-7,few,.,TGTGCCAGCAGTTACCGGGGCCAAGGGTTCTACGAGCAGTACTTC,CASSYRGQGFYEQYF